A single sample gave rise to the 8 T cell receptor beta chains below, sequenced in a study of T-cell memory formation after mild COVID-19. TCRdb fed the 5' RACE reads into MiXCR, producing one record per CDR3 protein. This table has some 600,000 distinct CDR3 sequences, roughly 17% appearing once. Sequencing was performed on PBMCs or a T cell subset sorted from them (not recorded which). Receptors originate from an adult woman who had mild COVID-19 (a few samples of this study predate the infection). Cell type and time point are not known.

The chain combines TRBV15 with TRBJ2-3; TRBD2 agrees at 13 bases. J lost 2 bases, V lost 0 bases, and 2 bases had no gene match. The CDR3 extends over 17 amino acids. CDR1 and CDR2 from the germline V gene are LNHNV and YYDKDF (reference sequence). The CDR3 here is CATSRELAGGHTDTQYF. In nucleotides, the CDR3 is TGTGCCACCAGCAGAGAACTAGCGGGAGGGCACACAGATACGCAGTATTTT.

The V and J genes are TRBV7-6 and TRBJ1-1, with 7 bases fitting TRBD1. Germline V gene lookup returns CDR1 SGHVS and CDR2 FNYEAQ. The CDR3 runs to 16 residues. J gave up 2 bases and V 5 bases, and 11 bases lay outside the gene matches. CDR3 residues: CASSPQMAGGNTEAFF. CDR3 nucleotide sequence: TGTGCCAGCAGCCCCCAGATGGCAGGGGGTAACACTGAAGCTTTCTTT.

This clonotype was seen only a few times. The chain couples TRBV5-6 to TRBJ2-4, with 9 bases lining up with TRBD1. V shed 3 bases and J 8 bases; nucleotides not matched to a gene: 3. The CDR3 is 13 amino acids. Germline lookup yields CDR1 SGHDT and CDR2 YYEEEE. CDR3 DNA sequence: TGTGCCAGCAGCTCGGACAGGGGACACATTCAGTACTTC. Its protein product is CASSSDRGHIQYF.

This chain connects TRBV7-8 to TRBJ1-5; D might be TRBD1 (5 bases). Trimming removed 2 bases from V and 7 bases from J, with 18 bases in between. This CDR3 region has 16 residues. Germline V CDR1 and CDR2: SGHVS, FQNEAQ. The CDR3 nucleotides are TGTGCCAGCAGCTTAAGCTCGGGGCAGGGAGGCCAGCCCCAGCATTTT. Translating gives CASSLSSGQGGQPQHF.

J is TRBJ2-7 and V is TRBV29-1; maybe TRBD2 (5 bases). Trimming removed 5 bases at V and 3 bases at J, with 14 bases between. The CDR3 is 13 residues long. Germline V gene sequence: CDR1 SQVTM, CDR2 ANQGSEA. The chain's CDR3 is CSVRGLSLYEQYF. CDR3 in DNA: TGCAGCGTTCGAGGGTTATCGCTCTACGAGCAGTACTTC.

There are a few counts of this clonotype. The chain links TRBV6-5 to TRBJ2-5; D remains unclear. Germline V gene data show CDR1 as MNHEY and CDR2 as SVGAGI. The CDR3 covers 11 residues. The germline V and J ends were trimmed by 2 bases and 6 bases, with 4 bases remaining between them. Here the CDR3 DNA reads TGTGCCAGCAGTTACATGCAGACCCAGTACTTC. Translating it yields CASSYMQTQYF.

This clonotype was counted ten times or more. CDR3 residues: CASSQGFSAFF. The CDR3 nucleotides are TGTGCCAGCAGCCAAGGTTTTTCGGCTTTCTTT. The V and J genes are TRBV3-1 and TRBJ1-1; D gene uncertain. The CDR3 totals 11 residues. CDR1 is LGHDT, CDR2 YNNKEL, per germline (reference sequence). With 1 base removed from V and 11 bases from J, the gap between germline ends came to 8 bases.

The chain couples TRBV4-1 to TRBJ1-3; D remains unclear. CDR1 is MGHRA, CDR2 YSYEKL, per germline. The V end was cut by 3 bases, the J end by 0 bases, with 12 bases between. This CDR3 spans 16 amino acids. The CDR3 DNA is TGCGCCAGCAGCCAGGCCTTTTCGGGCTCTGGAAACACCATATATTTT. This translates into CASSQAFSGSGNTIYF.